This T cell receptor (beta chain) was sequenced for a study of blood T cell repertoires in COVID-19 (TCRdb year 2020). Study-wide context: Samples covering the acute and convalescent phases of COVID-19 were provided by collaborators in the United States, Italy and Spain. The prospective study material was composed of cDNA or gDNA derived from T cells, B-cell-depleted T cells, or PBMCs. Subjects who had been exposed to COVID-19, were actively infected with it, or had recovered from it provided the deeply sampled blood TCRbeta repertoires that made up the dataset. A freely available public database, intended as a resource for researchers studying the immune response to SARS-CoV-2, is where the repertoires were released. Samples came from the ongoing ImmuneRACE study (first 160 participants) plus 1,254 subjects from 6 global collaborators. The sample metadata nearly always contained a de-identified subject ID, COVID-19 status, age in years and sex. Where HLA class I and class II types were available, the types were taken from metadata supplied by the sample provider, not from assay-based typing.

Results and caveats for the whole study, not just this receptor: The quantity of clinical and demographic metadata differed by source and by participant and was supplied without curation.

From cysteine to phenylalanine, the CDR3 is 17 amino acids long. The retained sequence is limited to the CDR3, 51 bases, with the frame set at the first base. Ends trimmed: V by 4 bases, J by 0 bases; bases unmatched to a gene: 2. CDR1 LGHDT and CDR2 YNNKEL were looked up in the germline V gene (reference sequence). TCRbeta CDR3 regions were amplified from genomic DNA by means of the immunoSEQ Assay, a bias-controlled multiplex PCR. As for the original processing: The number of nucleated cells in each sample was estimated by amplification of reference gene primers within the assay. To quantify the absolute abundance of each unique TCRbeta CDR3 rearrangement, sequence reads were collapsed and filtered. For each sample, productive Simpson clonality was calculated as the square root of Simpson's diversity index over productive rearrangements. Here the immuneACCESS table is served through TCRdb, limited to in-frame sequences with V and J called. Missing clones are a known gap in these copies; in checked studies unresolved V genes cover under half, and the rest lacks a known reason. V and J calls plus clone size are reproduced from that table; the DNA served to infer D and trimming. The sample contains about 150,000 clones, 70% to 85% of them found a single time. The top ten hold 7% to 10% of the sample.

Comment on this clone: Its antigen is still unknown. No qualities accompany the bases; no much larger clone lies one base away. Other DNA sequences within the sample encode an identical CDR3.

In the prospective study, participants were about 18 to 89 years old, resided in about two dozen geographic areas of the United States, and were enrolled through a virtual design. To assign participants to cohorts, the prospective study relied on clinical history that participants themselves reported in a screening survey and a study questionnaire. Recovered participants in ImmuneRACE Cohort 3 were defined by two consecutive negative NP/OP PCR tests, clearance by a healthcare professional, or resolution of symptoms. In the prospective study, whole blood, serum and a nasopharyngeal or oropharyngeal swab were collected from each participant by mobile phlebotomists. Prospective study participants could optionally give additional blood draws and questionnaires over a roughly 2-month period. Before DNA extraction, prospective study blood samples were shipped either frozen or at room temperature.

Specimen: PBMCs or T cells enriched from blood (not recorded which). This clonotype was obtained from a man aged 50-59 years who had recovered from COVID-19. This chain is built from TRBV3-1 (or the pseudogene TRBV3-2) and TRBJ2-3; TRBD2 agrees with 15 junctional bases. The CDR3 loop reads CASSRTSGGASTDTQYF. The bases read TGTGCCAGCAGCCGGACTAGCGGGGGGGCTAGCACAGATACGCAGTATTTT.